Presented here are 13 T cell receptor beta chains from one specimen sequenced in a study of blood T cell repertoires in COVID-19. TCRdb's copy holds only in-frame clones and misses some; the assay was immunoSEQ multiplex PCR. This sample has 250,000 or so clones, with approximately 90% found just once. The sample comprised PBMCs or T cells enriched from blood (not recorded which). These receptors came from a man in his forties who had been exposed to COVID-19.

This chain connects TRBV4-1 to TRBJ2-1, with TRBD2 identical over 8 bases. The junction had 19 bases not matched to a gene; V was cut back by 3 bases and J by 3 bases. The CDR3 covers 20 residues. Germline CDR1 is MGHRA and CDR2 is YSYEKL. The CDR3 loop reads CASSHPGGSGRRSDYNEQFF. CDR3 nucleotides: TGCGCCAGCAGCCATCCCGGAGGGAGCGGGAGACGCTCGGACTACAATGAGCAGTTCTTC.

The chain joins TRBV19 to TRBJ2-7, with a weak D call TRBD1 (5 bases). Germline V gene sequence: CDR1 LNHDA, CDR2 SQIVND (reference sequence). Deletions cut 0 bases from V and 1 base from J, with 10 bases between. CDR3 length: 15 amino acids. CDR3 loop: CASSIDPQGSYEQYF. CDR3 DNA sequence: TGTGCCAGTAGTATAGACCCCCAGGGTTCCTACGAGCAGTACTTC.

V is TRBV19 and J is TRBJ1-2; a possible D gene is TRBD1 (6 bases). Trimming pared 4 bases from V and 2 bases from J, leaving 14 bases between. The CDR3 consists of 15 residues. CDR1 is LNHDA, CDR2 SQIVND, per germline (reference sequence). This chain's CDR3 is CASSTAAGQNYGYTF. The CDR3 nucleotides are TGTGCCAGTAGTACCGCCGCCGGACAGAACTATGGCTACACCTTC.

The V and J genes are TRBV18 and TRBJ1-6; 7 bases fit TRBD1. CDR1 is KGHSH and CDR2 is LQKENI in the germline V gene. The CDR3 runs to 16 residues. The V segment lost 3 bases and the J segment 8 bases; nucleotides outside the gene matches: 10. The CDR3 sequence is CASSPTSGTAYSPLHF. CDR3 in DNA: TGTGCCAGCTCACCTACTTCCGGGACAGCTTATTCACCCCTCCACTTT.

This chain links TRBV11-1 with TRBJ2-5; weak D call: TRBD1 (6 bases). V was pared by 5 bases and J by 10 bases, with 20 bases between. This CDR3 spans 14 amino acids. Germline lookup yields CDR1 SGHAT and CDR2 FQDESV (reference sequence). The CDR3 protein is CASSPGLVQGSQYF. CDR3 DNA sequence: TGTGCCAGCAGCCCCGGACTCGTACAGGGAAGCCAGTACTTC. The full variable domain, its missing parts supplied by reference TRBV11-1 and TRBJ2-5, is EAEVAQSPRYKITEKSQAVAFWCDPISGHATLYWYRQILGQGPELLVQFQDESVVDDSQLPKDRFSAERLKGVDSTLKIQPAELGDSAMYLCASSPGLVQGSQYFGPGTRLLVL.

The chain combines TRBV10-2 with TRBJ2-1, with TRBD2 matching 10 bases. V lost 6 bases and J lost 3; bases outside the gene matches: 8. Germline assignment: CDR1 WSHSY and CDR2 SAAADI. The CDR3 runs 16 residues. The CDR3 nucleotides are TGCGCCAGCAGGATATGGGGGACTAGCGACTACAATGAGCAGTTCTTC. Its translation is CASRIWGTSDYNEQFF.

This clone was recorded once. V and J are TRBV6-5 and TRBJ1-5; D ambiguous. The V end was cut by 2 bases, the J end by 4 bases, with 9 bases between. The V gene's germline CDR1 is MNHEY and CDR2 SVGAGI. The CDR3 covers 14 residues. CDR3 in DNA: TGTGCCAGCAGTTACGGGAGGTCAAATCAGCCCCAGCATTTT. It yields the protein CASSYGRSNQPQHF.

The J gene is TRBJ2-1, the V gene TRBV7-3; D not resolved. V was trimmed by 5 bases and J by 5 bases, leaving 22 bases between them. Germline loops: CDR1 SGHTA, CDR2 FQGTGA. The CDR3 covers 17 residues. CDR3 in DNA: TGTGCCAGCAGCCAACGCCGTCGCGGTCGGAGTAACAATGAGCAGTTCTTC. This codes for CASSQRRRGRSNNEQFF.

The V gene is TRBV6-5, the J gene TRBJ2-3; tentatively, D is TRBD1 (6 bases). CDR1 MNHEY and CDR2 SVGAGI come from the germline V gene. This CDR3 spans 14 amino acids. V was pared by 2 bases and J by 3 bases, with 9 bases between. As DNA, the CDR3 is TGTGCCAGCAGTTACCTAACAGGGACAGATACGCAGTATTTT. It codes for CASSYLTGTDTQYF.

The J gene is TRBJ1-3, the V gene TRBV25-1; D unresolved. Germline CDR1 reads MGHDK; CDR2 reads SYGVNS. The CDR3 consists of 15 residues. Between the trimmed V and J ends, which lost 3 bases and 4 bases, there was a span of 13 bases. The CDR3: CASSDSGRRGNTIYF. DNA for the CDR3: TGTGCCAGCAGTGATTCAGGAAGACGAGGAAACACCATATATTTT. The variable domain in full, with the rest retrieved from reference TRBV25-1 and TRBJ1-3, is EADIYQTPRYLVIGTGKKITLECSQTMGHDKMYWYQQDPGMELHLIHYSYGVNSTEKGDLSSESTVSRIRTEHFPLTLESARPSHTSQYLCASSDSGRRGNTIYFGEGSWLTVV.

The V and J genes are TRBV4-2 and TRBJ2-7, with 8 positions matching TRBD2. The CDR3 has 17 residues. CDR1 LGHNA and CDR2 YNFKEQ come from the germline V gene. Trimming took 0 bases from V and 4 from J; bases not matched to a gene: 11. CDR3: CASSQEEGAGGGYEQYF. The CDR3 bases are TGTGCCAGCAGCCAAGAGGAAGGTGCGGGAGGTGGGTACGAGCAGTACTTC.

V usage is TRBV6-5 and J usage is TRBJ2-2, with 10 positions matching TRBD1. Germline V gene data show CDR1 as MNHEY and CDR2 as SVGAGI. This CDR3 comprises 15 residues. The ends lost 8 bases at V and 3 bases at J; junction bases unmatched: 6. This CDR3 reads CASLPGTGDTGELFF. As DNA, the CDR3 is TGTGCCAGCTTACCCGGGACAGGGGACACCGGGGAGCTGTTTTTT.

CDR3 amino acids: CASSRTQGPNTGELFF. The CDR3 DNA is TGTGCCAGCAGCAGAACACAGGGACCGAACACCGGGGAGCTGTTTTTT. This chain connects TRBV9 to TRBJ2-2; a possible D gene is TRBD1 (6 bases). CDR3 length equals 16 residues. V was cut by 4 bases and J by 0 bases, with 13 bases left in between. CDR1 is SGDLS, CDR2 YYNGEE, per germline.